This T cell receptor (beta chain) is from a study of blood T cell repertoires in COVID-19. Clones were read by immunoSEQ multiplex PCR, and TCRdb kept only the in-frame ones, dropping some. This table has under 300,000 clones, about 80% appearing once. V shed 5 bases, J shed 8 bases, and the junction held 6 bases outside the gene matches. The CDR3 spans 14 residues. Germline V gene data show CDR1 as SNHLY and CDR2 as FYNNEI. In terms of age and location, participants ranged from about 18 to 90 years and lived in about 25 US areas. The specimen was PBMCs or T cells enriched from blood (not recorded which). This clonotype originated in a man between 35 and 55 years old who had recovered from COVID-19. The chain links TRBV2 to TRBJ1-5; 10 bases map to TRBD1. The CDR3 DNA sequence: TGTGCCAGCAGTCTGACAGGGGGCTCGGAGCCCCAGCATTTT. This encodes CASSLTGGSEPQHF.